The 2 T cell receptor beta chains reported below all come from one sample, sequenced in a study of PD-1 blockade in classical Hodgkin lymphoma. Time point noted: cycle 4 day 1 (C4D1), after less than 7 weeks of nivolumab. No patient escaped relapse after autologous stem cell transplantation, and brentuximab vedotin exposure varied. Here immunoSEQ multiplex PCR was the method, and the copy in TCRdb shows in-frame clones only, minus some. The sample holds some 52,000 clones; around nine tenths are singletons and the top ten take 6% to 7%. The sequenced sample was peripheral blood mononuclear cells (PBMCs), obtained before the fourth cycle of nivolumab. These receptor sequences come from a human donor with classical Hodgkin lymphoma.

This clone appeared a few times. The chain uses TRBV5-1 and TRBJ2-2, with D tentatively TRBD1 (6 bases). The CDR3 contains 16 residues. The V gene lost 3 bases and the J gene lost 4 bases, with 16 bases spanning the gap. Germline lookup yields CDR1 SGHRS and CDR2 YFSETQ. The chain's CDR3 is CASSSTGNWGTGELFF. The CDR3 DNA reads as TGCGCCAGCAGCTCTACAGGGAACTGGGGCACCGGGGAGCTGTTTTTT.

The chain joins TRBV19 to TRBJ2-7; 11 nucleotides agree with TRBD2. Germline V gives CDR1 LNHDA, CDR2 SQIVND (reference sequence). The length of the CDR3 is 16 residues. J was trimmed by 7 bases and V by 5 bases; bases with no gene match: 13. The CDR3 spells CASSGPGTSGPGEQYF. CDR3 sequence (DNA): TGTGCCAGTAGTGGACCAGGGACTAGCGGCCCTGGGGAGCAGTACTTC.